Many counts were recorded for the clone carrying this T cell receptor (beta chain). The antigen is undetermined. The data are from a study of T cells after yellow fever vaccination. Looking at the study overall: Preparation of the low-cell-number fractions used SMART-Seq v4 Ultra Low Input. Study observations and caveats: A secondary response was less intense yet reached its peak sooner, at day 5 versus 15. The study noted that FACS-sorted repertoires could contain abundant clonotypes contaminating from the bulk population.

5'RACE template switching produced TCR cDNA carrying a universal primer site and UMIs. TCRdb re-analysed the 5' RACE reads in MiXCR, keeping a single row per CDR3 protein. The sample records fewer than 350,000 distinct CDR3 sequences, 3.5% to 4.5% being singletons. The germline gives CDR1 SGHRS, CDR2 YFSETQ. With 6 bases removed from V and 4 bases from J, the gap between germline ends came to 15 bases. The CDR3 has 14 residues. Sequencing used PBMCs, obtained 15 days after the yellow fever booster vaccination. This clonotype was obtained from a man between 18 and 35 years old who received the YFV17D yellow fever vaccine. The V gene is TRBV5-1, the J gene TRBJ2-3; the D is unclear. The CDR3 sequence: CASTDPQGSDTQYF. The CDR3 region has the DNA TGCGCCAGCACCGACCCCCAAGGCTCAGATACGCAGTATTTT.